What follows are 20 T cell receptor beta chains derived from one specimen sequenced in a study of blood T cell repertoires in COVID-19 (dated by TCRdb to 2020 to 2021). Libraries were made using the immunoSEQ multiplex PCR assay. Sourced from immuneACCESS, this table was stored by TCRdb with only in-frame sequences that have V and J called. A share of the clones is absent; for the studies checked, an unresolved V gene accounts for under half, and the remainder has no known explanation. Here the sample has 190,000 or so clones; around four fifths occur a single time. In total, the top ten clones hold around 1% of the sample. Specimen: peripheral blood. The receptors come from a man aged 55 to 69 with COVID-19, enrolled during active disease.

The chain uses TRBV21-1 and TRBJ2-7; the D call in the table, TRBD2, was not verified against the DNA. TRBV21-1 is deemed a pseudogene. The CDR3 has 14 residues. The CDR3 sequence: CASSKTSGSNEQYF. The CDR3 DNA reads as TGTGCCAGCAGCAAAACTAGCGGGAGCAACGAGCAGTACTTC.

The chain has TRBV7-9 and TRBJ2-1, with 11 nucleotides matching TRBD2. Germline trimming cut 4 bases from V and 6 bases from J; bases unmatched to any gene: 8. The CDR3 covers 16 residues. Germline CDR1 and CDR2: SEHNR and FQNEAQ (reference sequence). In DNA, the CDR3 is TGTGCCAGCAGCTCCCCGGGACTAGCGGCGATCAATGAGCAGTTCTTC. Its translation is CASSSPGLAAINEQFF. The full variable domain, its missing parts supplied by reference TRBV7-9 and TRBJ2-1, is DTGVSQNPRHKITKRGQNVTFRCDPISEHNRLYWYRQTLGQGPEFLTYFQNEAQLEKSRLLSDRFSAERPKGSFSTLEIQRTEQGDSAMYLCASSSPGLAAINEQFFGPGTRLTVL.

This clone was counted a few times. The CDR3 protein is CASETGGSSGNTIYF. Here the CDR3 DNA reads TGTGCCAGCGAGACAGGGGGGTCCTCTGGAAACACCATATATTTT. The chain links TRBV6-5 to TRBJ1-3; 9 bases align to TRBD1. The V segment lost 8 bases and the J segment 0 bases; nucleotides outside the gene matches: 5. CDR1 is MNHEY and CDR2 is SVGAGI in the germline V gene. The CDR3 is 15 amino acids.

This sequence joins TRBV10-3 and TRBJ1-2; weak D call: TRBD1 (6 bases). This CDR3 spans 16 amino acids. Germline V gene sequence: CDR1 ENHRY, CDR2 SYGVKD. Trimming pared 0 bases from V and 5 bases from J, leaving 16 bases between. CDR3 region: CAISESKRGQGYGYTF. CDR3 DNA sequence: TGTGCCATCAGTGAGTCCAAGAGGGGCCAGGGGTATGGCTACACCTTC.

This chain joins TRBV3-1 (or the pseudogene TRBV3-2) and TRBJ1-4, with D tentatively TRBD1 (6 bases). Germline V gives CDR1 LGHDT, CDR2 YNNKEL (reference sequence). The CDR3 has 16 residues. Trimming took off 4 bases at V and 3 bases at J, with 15 bases between the two ends. The CDR3 region has the DNA TGTGCCAGCAGCCCCTTTAAGACAGGTTCTAATGAAAAACTGTTTTTT. Translating gives CASSPFKTGSNEKLFF.

The V gene is TRBV7-3, the J gene TRBJ2-1, with TRBD2 identical over 8 bases. This CDR3 has 15 residues. V trimming: 5 bases; J trimming: 12 bases; junction bases outside the gene matches: 15. Germline CDR1 SGHTA, CDR2 FQGTGA. The CDR3 DNA is TGTGCCAGCAGCCTAAACGGGAGGGAGGGGACGACGCAGTTCTTC. Translation: CASSLNGREGTTQFF.

The table lists this clone with a few counts. Additional DNA sequences in this sample encode the identical CDR3. This chain uses TRBV4-3 with TRBJ1-1, with D possibly being TRBD1 (5 bases). V lost 2 bases to trimming and J lost 2 bases, with 6 bases between them. Per germline, CDR1 LGHNA and CDR2 YSLEER. This CDR3 region has 13 residues. The CDR3 sequence is CASSQTGNTEAFF. DNA for the CDR3: TGCGCCAGCAGCCAAACAGGCAACACTGAAGCTTTCTTT.

J is TRBJ2-5 and V is TRBV5-6; possibly TRBD2 for D (5 bases). Trimming cost V 1 base and J 4 bases, with 8 bases left between them. From germline, CDR1 is SGHDT and CDR2 YYEEEE. The CDR3 length is 13 residues. In DNA, the CDR3 is TGTGCCAGCAGCTTGAGGACTCTAGAGACCCAGTACTTC. Amino acid sequence: CASSLRTLETQYF.

The V call is TRBV7-2, the J call TRBJ1-1; unclear D gene. Germline V gene lookup returns CDR1 SGHTA and CDR2 FQGNSA. The CDR3 consists of 15 residues. V gave up 4 bases and J gave up 0 bases, with 12 bases separating them. The CDR3 is CASSWTVGVNTEAFF. The CDR3 nucleotides are TGTGCCAGCAGCTGGACGGTGGGAGTGAACACTGAAGCTTTCTTT.

The CDR3 loop is CASSGRGNTEAFF. The CDR3, as DNA: TGTGCCAGCAGTGGTAGGGGGAACACTGAAGCTTTCTTT. V gene TRBV5-4 combines with J gene TRBJ1-1, with D possibly TRBD1 on 5 matching bases. Germline values: CDR1 SGHNT, CDR2 YYREEE (reference sequence). The CDR3 has 13 amino acids. Trimming shortened V by 5 bases and J by 1 base, and 9 bases separated the two germline ends.

The V and J genes are TRBV4-2 and TRBJ1-2, with a possible D match to TRBD1 (5 bases). V was shortened by 0 bases and J by 7 bases, with 15 bases between the two germline ends. The CDR3 spans 15 residues. Germline CDR1 and CDR2: LGHNA and YNFKEQ. The chain's CDR3 is CASSQDLEGVGGYTF. The DNA for the CDR3 is TGTGCCAGCAGCCAAGATCTGGAAGGGGTGGGTGGCTACACCTTC.

The chain couples TRBV3-1 (or the pseudogene TRBV3-2) to TRBJ1-1; tentative D call: TRBD1 (5 bases). Germline values: CDR1 LGHDT, CDR2 YNNKEL (reference sequence). Trimming shortened V by 2 bases and J by 4 bases, and 11 bases separated the two germline ends. This CDR3 has 14 residues. The chain's CDR3 is CASSQRDSSTEAFF. CDR3 bases: TGTGCCAGCAGCCAAAGGGACTCCTCCACTGAAGCTTTCTTT.

This rearrangement joins TRBV9 to TRBJ1-4, with a tentative D call TRBD1 (5 bases). The CDR3 runs 14 residues. V was shortened by 3 bases and J by 7 bases, with 13 bases between the two germline ends. The germline V gene encodes CDR1 SGDLS and CDR2 YYNGEE. The CDR3 nucleotides are TGTGCCAGCAGCGCGGGACTTCGGACTGAAAAACTGTTTTTT. This translates into CASSAGLRTEKLFF.

V is TRBV5-1 and J is TRBJ1-3; 7 positions agree with TRBD1. CDR3 length equals 15 residues. Trimming cost V 4 bases and J 0 bases; bases outside gene matches: 4. CDR1 is SGHRS and CDR2 is YFSETQ in the germline V gene. In nucleotides, the CDR3 is TGCGCCAGCAGCGCGGGACAGACCTCTGGAAACACCATATATTTT. It codes for CASSAGQTSGNTIYF.

The chain is built from TRBV7-9 and TRBJ1-5; D gene ambiguous. The V gene's germline CDR1 is SEHNR and CDR2 FQNEAQ (reference sequence). The CDR3 runs 14 residues. V was shortened by 1 base and J by 1 base, with 5 bases between the two germline ends. The CDR3 coding sequence is TGTGCCAGCAGCTTAGGGGAGAGCAATCAGCCCCAGCATTTT. This sequence encodes CASSLGESNQPQHF.

The sample holds many counts of this clone. The rearrangement uses TRBV27 and TRBJ2-5; 7 bases are shared with TRBD2. The CDR3 has 14 amino acids. V lost 2 bases and J lost 3; bases outside the gene matches: 3. Germline V gene lookup returns CDR1 MNHEY and CDR2 SMNVEV (reference sequence). CDR3 region: CASSLRAGEETQYF. The CDR3 DNA sequence: TGTGCCAGCAGTTTAAGGGCGGGAGAAGAGACCCAGTACTTC.

CDR3 loop: CASSAPVAGEYNEQFF. In DNA, the CDR3 is TGTGCCAGCAGTGCCCCGGTGGCGGGAGAATACAATGAGCAGTTCTTC. J is TRBJ2-1 and V is TRBV28; 7 bases match TRBD2. The junction had 11 bases not matched to a gene; V was cut back by 5 bases and J by 4 bases. The CDR3 is 16 amino acids. From germline, CDR1 is MDHEN and CDR2 SYDVKM.

The gene calls are TRBV9 and TRBJ1-1; D unresolved. Trimming took 0 bases from V and 0 from J, leaving 9 bases between them. This CDR3 has 15 residues. In germline, CDR1 is SGDLS, CDR2 YYNGEE. The CDR3 nucleotides are TGTGCCAGCAGCGTAGATGCACAACTGAACACTGAAGCTTTCTTT. This sequence encodes CASSVDAQLNTEAFF.

This clone was seen only a few times. The sample holds other DNA sequences that translate to the same CDR3. The chain has TRBV10-3 and TRBJ1-2; 9 nucleotides match TRBD1. The germline V gene encodes CDR1 ENHRY and CDR2 SYGVKD. CDR3 length equals 12 residues. V was clipped by 6 bases and J by 6 bases; unmatched bases: 2. The CDR3 DNA sequence: TGTGCCATCAGGGACAGGGGCAATGGCTACACCTTC. Translated: CAIRDRGNGYTF.

This rearrangement joins TRBV27 to TRBJ1-5, with 9 bases lining up with TRBD1. The CDR3 is made up of 16 amino acids. The J segment lost 3 bases and the V segment lost 8 bases, leaving 11 bases of the junction unmatched. Germline loops: CDR1 MNHEY, CDR2 SMNVEV (reference sequence). The CDR3 sequence: CASRKSDRGYNQPQHF. CDR3 coding DNA: TGTGCCAGCCGTAAGAGTGACAGGGGGTACAATCAGCCCCAGCATTTT.